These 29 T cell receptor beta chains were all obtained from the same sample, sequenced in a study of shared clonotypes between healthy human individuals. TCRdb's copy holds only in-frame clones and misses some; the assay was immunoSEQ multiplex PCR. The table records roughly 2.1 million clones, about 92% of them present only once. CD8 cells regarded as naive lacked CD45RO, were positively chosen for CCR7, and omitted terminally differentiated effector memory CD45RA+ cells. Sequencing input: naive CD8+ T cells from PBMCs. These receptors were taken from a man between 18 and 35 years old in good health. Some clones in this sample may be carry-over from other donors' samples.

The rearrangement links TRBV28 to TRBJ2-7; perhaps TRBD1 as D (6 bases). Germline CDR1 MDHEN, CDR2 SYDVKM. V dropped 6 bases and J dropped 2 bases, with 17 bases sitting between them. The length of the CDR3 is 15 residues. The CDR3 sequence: CASSEGREGAYEQYF. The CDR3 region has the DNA TGTGCCAGCAGCGAGGGACGTGAGGGGGCCTACGAGCAGTACTTC.

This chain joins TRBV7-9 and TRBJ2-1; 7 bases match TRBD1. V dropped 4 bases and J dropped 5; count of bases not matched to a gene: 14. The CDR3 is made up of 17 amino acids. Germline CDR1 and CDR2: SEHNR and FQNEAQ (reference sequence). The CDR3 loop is CASSSRPGTAANNEQFF. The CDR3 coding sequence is TGTGCCAGCAGCTCCCGCCCGGGGACAGCAGCTAACAATGAGCAGTTCTTC.

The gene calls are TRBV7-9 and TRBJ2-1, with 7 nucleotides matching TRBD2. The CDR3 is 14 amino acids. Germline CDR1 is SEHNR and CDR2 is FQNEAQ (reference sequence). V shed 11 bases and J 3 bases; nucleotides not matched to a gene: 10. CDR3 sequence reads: CAGMGRENYNEQFF. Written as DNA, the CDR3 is TGTGCCGGAATGGGGCGGGAGAACTACAATGAGCAGTTCTTC.

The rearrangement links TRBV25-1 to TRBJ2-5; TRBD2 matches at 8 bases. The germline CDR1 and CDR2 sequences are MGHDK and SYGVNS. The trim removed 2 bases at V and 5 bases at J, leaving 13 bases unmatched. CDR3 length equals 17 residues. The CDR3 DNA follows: TGTGCCAGCAGTGAACGGTCGAGCGGGAGCCCGGAGGAGACCCAGTACTTC. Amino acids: CASSERSSGSPEETQYF.

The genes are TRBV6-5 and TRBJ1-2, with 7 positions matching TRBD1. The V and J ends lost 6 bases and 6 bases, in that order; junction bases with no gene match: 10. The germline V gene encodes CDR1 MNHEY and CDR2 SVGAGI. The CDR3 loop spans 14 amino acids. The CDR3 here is CASSSDRARDGYTF. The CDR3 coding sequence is TGTGCCAGCAGCTCCGACAGGGCACGGGATGGCTACACCTTC.

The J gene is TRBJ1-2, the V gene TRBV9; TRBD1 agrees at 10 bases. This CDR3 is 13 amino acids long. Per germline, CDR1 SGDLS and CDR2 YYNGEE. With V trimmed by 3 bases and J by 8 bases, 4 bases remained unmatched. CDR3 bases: TGTGCCAGCAGCGCGGGACAGGGGTTGGGCTACACCTTC. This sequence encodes CASSAGQGLGYTF.

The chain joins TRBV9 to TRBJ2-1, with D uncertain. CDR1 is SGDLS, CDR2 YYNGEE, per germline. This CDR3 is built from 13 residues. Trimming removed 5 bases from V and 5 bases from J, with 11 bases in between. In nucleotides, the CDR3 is TGTGCCAGCAGTGAGGCCTCACACAATGAGCAGTTCTTC. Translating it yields CASSEASHNEQFF.

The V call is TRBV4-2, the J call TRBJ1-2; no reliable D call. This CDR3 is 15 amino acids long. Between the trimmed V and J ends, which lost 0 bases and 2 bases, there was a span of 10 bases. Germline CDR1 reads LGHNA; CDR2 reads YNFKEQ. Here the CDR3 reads CASSQDPGRNYGYTF. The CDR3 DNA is TGTGCCAGCAGCCAAGACCCCGGTCGGAACTATGGCTACACCTTC.

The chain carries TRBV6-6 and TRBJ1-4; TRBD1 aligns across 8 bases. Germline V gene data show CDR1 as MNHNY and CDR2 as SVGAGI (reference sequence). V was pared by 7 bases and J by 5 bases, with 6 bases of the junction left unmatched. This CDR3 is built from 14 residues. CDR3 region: CASTPTGENEKLFF. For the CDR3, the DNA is TGTGCCAGCACCCCGACAGGGGAGAATGAAAAACTGTTTTTT.

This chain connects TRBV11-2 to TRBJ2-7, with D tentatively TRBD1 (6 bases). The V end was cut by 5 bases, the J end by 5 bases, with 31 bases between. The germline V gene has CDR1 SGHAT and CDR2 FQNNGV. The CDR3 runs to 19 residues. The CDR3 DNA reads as TGTGCCAGCAGCCTTGGGGGCGGGTGGGTCCAGGGTAAACCCCACGAGCAGTACTTC. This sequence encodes CASSLGGGWVQGKPHEQYF.

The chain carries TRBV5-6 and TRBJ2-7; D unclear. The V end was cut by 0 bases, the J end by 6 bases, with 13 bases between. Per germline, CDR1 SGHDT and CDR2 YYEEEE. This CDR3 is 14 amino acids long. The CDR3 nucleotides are TGTGCCAGCAGCTTGGAACCCCTCGACGCCGAGCAGTACTTC. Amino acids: CASSLEPLDAEQYF.

The CDR3 loop reads CASSLASGRRVGTDTQYF. In nucleotides, the CDR3 is TGTGCCAGCAGCTTGGCCAGCGGGAGGCGGGTGGGCACAGATACGCAGTATTTT. The chain has TRBV5-4 and TRBJ2-3; 9 bases fit TRBD2. The V segment lost 0 bases and the J segment 1 base; nucleotides outside the gene matches: 9. The germline V gene encodes CDR1 SGHNT and CDR2 YYREEE (reference sequence). The CDR3 extends over 18 amino acids.

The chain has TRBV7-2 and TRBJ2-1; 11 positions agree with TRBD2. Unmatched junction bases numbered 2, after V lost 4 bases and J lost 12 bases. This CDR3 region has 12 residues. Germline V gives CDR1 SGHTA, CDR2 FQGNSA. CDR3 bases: TGTGCCAGCAGCTCCCTAGCGGGAGGGCAGTTCTTC. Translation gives CASSSLAGGQFF.

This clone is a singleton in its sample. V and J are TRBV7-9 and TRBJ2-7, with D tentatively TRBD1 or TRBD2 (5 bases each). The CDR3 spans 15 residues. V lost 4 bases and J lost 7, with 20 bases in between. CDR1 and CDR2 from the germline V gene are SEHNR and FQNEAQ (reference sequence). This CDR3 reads CASSSGQRGTGEQYF. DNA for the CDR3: TGTGCCAGCAGCTCCGGACAACGGGGAACGGGAGAGCAGTACTTC. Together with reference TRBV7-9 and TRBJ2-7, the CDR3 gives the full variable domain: DTGVSQNPRHKITKRGQNVTFRCDPISEHNRLYWYRQTLGQGPEFLTYFQNEAQLEKSRLLSDRFSAERPKGSFSTLEIQRTEQGDSAMYLCASSSGQRGTGEQYFGPGTRLTVT.

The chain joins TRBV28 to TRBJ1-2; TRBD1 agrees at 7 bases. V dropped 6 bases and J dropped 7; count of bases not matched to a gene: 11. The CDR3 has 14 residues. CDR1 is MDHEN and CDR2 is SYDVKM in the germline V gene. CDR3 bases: TGTGCCAGCAGCCGGGACAGCCTCGATGGTGGCTACACCTTC. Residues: CASSRDSLDGGYTF.

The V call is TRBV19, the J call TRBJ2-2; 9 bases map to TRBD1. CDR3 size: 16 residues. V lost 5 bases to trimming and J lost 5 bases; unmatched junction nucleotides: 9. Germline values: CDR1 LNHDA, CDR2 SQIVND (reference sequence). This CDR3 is CASSLNRGQGTGELFF. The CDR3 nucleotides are TGTGCCAGTAGTTTAAACAGGGGGCAAGGGACCGGGGAGCTGTTTTTT. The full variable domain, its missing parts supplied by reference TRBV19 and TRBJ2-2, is DGGITQSPKYLFRKEGQNVTLSCEQNLNHDAMYWYRQDPGQGLRLIYYSQIVNDFQKGDIAEGYSVSREKKESFPLTVTSAQKNPTAFYLCASSLNRGQGTGELFFGEGSRLTVL.

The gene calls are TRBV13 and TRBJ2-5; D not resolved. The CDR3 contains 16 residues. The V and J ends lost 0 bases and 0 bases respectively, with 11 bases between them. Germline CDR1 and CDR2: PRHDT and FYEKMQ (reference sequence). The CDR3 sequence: CASSLGGRPDQETQYF. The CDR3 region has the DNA TGTGCCAGCAGCTTAGGTGGCAGACCCGACCAAGAGACCCAGTACTTC.

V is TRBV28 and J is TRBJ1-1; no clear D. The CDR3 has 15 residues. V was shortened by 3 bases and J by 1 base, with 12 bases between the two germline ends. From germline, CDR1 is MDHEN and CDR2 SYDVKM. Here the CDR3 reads CASSFPAEPNTEAFF. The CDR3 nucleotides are TGTGCCAGCAGTTTCCCCGCAGAGCCGAACACTGAAGCTTTCTTT.

The CDR3 region has the DNA TGTGCCAGCAGTTTATCGCTCGGGAGATCCTACGAGCAGTACTTC. Protein product: CASSLSLGRSYEQYF. The chain has TRBV27 and TRBJ2-7; a weak D match, TRBD2 (6 bases). Trimming shortened V by 0 bases and J by 1 base, and 10 bases separated the two germline ends. There are 15 residues in the CDR3. CDR1 and CDR2 (germline): MNHEY, SMNVEV (reference sequence).

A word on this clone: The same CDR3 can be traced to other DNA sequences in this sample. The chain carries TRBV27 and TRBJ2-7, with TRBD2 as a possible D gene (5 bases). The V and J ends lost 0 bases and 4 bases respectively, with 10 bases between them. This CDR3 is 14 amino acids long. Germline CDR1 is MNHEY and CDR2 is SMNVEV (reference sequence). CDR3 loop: CASSLSEGGYEQYF. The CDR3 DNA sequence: TGTGCCAGCAGTTTATCAGAAGGAGGTTACGAGCAGTACTTC.

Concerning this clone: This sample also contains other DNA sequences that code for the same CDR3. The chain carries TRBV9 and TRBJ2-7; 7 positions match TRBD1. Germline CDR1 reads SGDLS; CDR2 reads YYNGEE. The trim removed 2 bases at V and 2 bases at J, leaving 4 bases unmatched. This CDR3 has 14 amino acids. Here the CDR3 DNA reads TGTGCCAGCAGCGTGACAGGGTCCCCCTACGAGCAGTACTTC. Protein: CASSVTGSPYEQYF.

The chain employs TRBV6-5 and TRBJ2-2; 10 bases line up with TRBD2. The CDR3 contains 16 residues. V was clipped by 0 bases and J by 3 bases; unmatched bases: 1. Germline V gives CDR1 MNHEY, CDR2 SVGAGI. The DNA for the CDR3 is TGTGCCAGCAGTTACTCGACTAGCGGGTACACCGGGGAGCTGTTTTTT. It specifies CASSYSTSGYTGELFF.

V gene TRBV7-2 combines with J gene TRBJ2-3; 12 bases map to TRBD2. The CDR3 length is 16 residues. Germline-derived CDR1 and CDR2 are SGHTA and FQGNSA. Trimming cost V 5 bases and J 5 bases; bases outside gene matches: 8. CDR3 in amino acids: CASSTEASGRGDTQYF. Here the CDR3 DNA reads TGTGCCAGCAGCACCGAGGCTAGCGGGAGGGGAGATACGCAGTATTTT. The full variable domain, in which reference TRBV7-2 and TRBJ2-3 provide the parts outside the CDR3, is GAGVSQSPSNKVTEKGKDVELRCDPISGHTALYWYRQSLGQGLEFLIYFQGNSAPDKSGLPSDRFSAERTGGSVSTLTIQRTQQEDSAVYLCASSTEASGRGDTQYFGPGTRLTVL.

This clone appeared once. CDR3 bases: TGTGCCAGCAGTTCCCTAGCGAACTCCTACAATGAGCAGTTCTTC. Encoded protein: CASSSLANSYNEQFF. This sequence joins TRBV27 and TRBJ2-1; TRBD2 might be the D (6 bases). Germline CDR1 reads MNHEY; CDR2 reads SMNVEV (reference sequence). CDR3 size: 15 residues. V lost 4 bases and J 0 bases, leaving 10 bases between the germline ends.

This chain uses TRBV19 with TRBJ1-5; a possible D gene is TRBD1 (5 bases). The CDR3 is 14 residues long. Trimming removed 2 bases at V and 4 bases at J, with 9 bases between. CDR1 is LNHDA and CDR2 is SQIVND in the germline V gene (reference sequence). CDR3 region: CASSITAGNQPQHF. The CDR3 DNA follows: TGTGCCAGTAGTATAACGGCAGGGAATCAGCCCCAGCATTTT. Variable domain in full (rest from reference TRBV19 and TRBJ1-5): DGGITQSPKYLFRKEGQNVTLSCEQNLNHDAMYWYRQDPGQGLRLIYYSQIVNDFQKGDIAEGYSVSREKKESFPLTVTSAQKNPTAFYLCASSITAGNQPQHFGDGTRLSIL.

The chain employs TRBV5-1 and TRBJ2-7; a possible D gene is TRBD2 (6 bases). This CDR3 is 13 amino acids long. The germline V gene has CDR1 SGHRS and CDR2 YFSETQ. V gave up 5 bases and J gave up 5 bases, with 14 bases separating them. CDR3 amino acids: CASSGGKGHEQYF. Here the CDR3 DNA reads TGCGCCAGCAGTGGCGGGAAGGGGCACGAGCAGTACTTC.

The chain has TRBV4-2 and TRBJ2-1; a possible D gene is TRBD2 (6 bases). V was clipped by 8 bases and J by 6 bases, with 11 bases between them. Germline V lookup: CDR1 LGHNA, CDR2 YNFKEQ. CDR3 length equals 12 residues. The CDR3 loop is CASRLGLNEQFF. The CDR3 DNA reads TGTGCCAGCCGACTAGGCCTCAATGAGCAGTTCTTC.

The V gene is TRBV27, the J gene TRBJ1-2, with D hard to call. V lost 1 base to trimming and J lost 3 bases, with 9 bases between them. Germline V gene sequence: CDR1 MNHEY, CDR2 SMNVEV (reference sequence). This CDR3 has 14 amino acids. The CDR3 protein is CASSLLGTDYGYTF. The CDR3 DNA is TGTGCCAGCAGTTTATTGGGCACGGACTATGGCTACACCTTC.

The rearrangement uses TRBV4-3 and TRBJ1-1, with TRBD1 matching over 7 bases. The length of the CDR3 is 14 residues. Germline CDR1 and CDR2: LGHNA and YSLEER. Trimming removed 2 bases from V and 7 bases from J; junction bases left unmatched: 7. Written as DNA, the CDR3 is TGCGCCAGCAGCCAAATTGAGGGGGCTGATGAAGCTTTCTTT. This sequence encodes CASSQIEGADEAFF.